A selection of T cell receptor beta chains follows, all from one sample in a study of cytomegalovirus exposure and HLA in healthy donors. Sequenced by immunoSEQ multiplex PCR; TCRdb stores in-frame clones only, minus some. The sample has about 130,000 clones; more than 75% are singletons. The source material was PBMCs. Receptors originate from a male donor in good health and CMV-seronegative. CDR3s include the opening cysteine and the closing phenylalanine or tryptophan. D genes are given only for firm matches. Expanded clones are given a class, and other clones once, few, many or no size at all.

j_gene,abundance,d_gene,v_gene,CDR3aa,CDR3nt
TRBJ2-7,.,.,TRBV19,CASSPAGQPYEQYF,TGTGCCAGTAGTCCCGCGGGACAGCCCTACGAGCAGTACTTC
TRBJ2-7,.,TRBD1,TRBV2,CASSRDSLRAYEQYF,TGTGCCAGCAGTAGGGACAGCCTGCGGGCCTACGAGCAGTACTTC
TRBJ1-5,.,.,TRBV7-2,CASSLALAGNQPQHF,TGTGCCAGCAGCTTAGCGCTGGCAGGAAATCAGCCCCAGCATTTT
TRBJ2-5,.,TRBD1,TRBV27,CASSPPGQGWETQYF,TGTGCCAGCAGTCCTCCGGGACAGGGGTGGGAGACCCAGTACTTC
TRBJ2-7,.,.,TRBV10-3,CAISEKISSSYEQYF,TGTGCCATCAGTGAGAAGATTAGCTCCTCCTACGAGCAGTACTTC
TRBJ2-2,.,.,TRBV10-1,CASSELDSPNTGELFF,TGCGCCAGCAGTGAGTTGGACAGCCCGAACACCGGGGAGCTGTTTTTT
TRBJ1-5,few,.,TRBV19,CASSSQLRGKSQHF,TGTGCCAGTAGTAGCCAGCTACGGGGTAAGTCCCAGCATTTT
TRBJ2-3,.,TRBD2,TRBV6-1,CASSGATDTQYF,TGTGCCAGTAGCGGGGCCACAGATACGCAGTATTTT
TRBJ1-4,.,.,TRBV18,CASSPRDGDEKLFF,TGTGCCAGCTCACCACGAGACGGAGATGAAAAACTGTTTTTT
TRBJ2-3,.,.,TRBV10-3,CAISELMETSTDTQYF,TGTGCCATCAGTGAGTTGATGGAGACTAGCACAGATACGCAGTATTTT
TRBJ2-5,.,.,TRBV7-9,CASGADQETQYF,TGTGCCAGCGGGGCTGACCAAGAGACCCAGTACTTC
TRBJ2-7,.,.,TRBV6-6,CASSSGHLYEQYF,TGTGCCAGCAGTTCGGGACACCTCTACGAGCAGTACTTC
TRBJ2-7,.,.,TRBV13,CASSQGTSTMEYF,TGTGCCAGCAGCCAAGGGACATCGACGATGGAGTACTTC
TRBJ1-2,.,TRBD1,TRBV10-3,CAITGTGTNYGYTF,TGTGCCATCACTGGGACAGGAACTAACTATGGCTACACCTTC
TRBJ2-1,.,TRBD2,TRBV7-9,CASSLAGTSGEQFF,TGTGCCAGCAGCTTAGCGGGAACTAGCGGGGAGCAGTTCTTC
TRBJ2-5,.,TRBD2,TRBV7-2,CASSSYSGGRQETQYF,TGTGCCAGCAGCTCCTATAGCGGGGGGAGACAAGAGACCCAGTACTTC
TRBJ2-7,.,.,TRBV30,CAWSVGSLGQNYEQYF,TGTGCCTGGAGTGTAGGGTCTTTGGGACAAAACTACGAGCAGTACTTC
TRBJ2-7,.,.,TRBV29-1,CSVLTGAYEQYF,TGCAGCGTTTTGACTGGAGCCTACGAGCAGTACTTC
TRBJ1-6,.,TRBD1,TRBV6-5,CASASGTGVNSPLHF,TGTGCCAGCGCTTCCGGGACAGGGGTTAATTCACCCCTCCACTTT
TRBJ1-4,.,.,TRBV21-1,CASRARDTRERTNEKLFF,TGTGCCAGCAGGGCCCGGGACACCAGGGAGAGGACTAATGAAAAACTGTTTTTT
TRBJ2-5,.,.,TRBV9,CASSAKMTGQETQYF,TGTGCCAGCAGCGCGAAAATGACAGGCCAAGAGACCCAGTACTTC
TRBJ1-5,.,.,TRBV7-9,CSSSSHGTAANQPQHF,TGTTCCAGCAGCTCCCATGGGACTGCCGCTAATCAGCCCCAGCATTTT
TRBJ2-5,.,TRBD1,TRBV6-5,CASSRDRGATQYF,TGTGCCAGCAGCCGGGACAGGGGGGCGACCCAGTACTTC
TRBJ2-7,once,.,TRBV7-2,CASSLEDYSGTPISYEQYF,TGTGCCAGCAGCTTAGAAGATTACTCCGGGACACCCATCTCCTACGAGCAGTACTTC
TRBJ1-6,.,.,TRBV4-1,CASSQGQGSPLHF,TGCGCCAGCAGCCAAGGGCAGGGATCACCCCTCCACTTT
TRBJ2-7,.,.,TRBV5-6,CASSLGRSSYEQYF,TGTGCCAGCAGCTTGGGAAGGAGCTCCTACGAGCAGTACTTC
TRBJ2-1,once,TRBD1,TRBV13,CASSLGGQGGNEQFF,TGTGCCAGCAGCTTAGGTGGACAGGGGGGCAATGAGCAGTTCTTC
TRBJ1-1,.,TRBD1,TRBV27,CASAARGRLPFF,TGTGCCAGCGCGGCCAGGGGGCGCTTACCTTTCTTT
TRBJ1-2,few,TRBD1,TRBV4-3,CASSQDPLTGVYGYTF,TGCGCCAGCAGCCAAGATCCCTTGACAGGGGTCTATGGCTACACCTTC
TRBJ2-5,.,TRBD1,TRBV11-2,CASSSTRTGAAETQYF,TGTGCCAGCAGCTCTACCCGGACAGGGGCGGCAGAGACCCAGTACTTC
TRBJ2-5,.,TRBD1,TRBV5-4,CASGTGTGGQETQYF,TGTGCCAGCGGCACCGGGACAGGGGGCCAAGAGACCCAGTACTTC
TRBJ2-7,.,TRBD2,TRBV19,CASSSGAGDYEQYF,TGTGCCAGTAGTTCCGGGGCGGGAGACTACGAGCAGTACTTC
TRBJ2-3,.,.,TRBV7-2,CASSLELRDTQYF,TGTGCCAGCAGCTTAGAATTGAGAGATACGCAGTATTTT
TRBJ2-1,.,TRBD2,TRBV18,CASSPGSGDYNEQFF,TGTGCCAGCTCACCAGGGAGCGGGGACTACAATGAGCAGTTCTTC
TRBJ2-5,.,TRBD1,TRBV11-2,CASSETGTQETQYF,TGTGCCAGCAGCGAGACAGGGACCCAAGAGACCCAGTACTTC
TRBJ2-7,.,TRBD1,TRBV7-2,CASSRQGSEQYF,TGTGCCAGCAGCAGACAGGGATCCGAGCAGTACTTC
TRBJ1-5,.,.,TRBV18,CASSPRENQPQHF,TGTGCCAGCTCACCTCGGGAGAATCAGCCCCAGCATTTT
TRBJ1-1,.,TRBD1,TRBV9,CASSIRTGGGTEAFF,TGTGCCAGCAGCATAAGGACAGGGGGTGGCACTGAAGCTTTCTTT
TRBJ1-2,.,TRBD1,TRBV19,CASSNRRQGARGGGYTF,TGTGCCAGTAGTAATAGGAGACAGGGGGCAAGAGGAGGAGGCTACACCTTC
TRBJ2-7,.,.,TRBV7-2,CASSLMAGSYEQYF,TGTGCCAGCAGCTTAATGGCAGGCTCTTACGAGCAGTACTTC
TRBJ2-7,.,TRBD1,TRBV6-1,CASSPGTVNYEQYF,TGTGCCAGCAGTCCCGGGACAGTGAACTACGAGCAGTACTTC
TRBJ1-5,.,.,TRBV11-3,CASSLGSNQPQHF,TGTGCCAGCAGCTTGGGGAGTAATCAGCCCCAGCATTTT
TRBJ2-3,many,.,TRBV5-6,CASSRSGGTDTQYF,TGTGCCAGCAGCCGATCAGGGGGCACAGATACGCAGTATTTT
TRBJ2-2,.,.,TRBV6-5,CASSYSGQGRAGELFF,TGTGCCAGCAGTTACTCGGGGCAGGGTAGGGCCGGGGAGCTGTTTTTT